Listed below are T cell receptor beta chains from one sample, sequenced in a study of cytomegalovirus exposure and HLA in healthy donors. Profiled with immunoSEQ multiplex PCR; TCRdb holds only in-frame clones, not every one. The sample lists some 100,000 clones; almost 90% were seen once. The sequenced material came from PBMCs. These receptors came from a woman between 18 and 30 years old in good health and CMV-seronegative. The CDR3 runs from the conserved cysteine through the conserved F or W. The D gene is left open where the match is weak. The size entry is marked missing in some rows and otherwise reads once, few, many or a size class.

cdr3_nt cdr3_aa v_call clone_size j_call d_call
TGTGCCAGCAGCCTAGCCCCGTGGGGGGATAGCAATCAGCCCCAGCATTTT CASSLAPWGDSNQPQHF TRBV7-2 . TRBJ1-5 .
TGTGCCAGCAGCTTAACGCGTATGACCTACGAGCAGTACTTC CASSLTRMTYEQYF TRBV7-8 . TRBJ2-7 .
TGTGCCAGCAGCCCCCGGACAGACTATGGCTACACCTTC CASSPRTDYGYTF TRBV11-1 . TRBJ1-2 .
TGCGCCAGCAGCTTGGGGCCGCAGGAGAACACTGAAGCTTTCTTT CASSLGPQENTEAFF TRBV5-1 . TRBJ1-1 .
TGTGCCAGCAGCCCCCCTGGGGGAAGCGGGAGGGACAATGAGCAGTTCTTC CASSPPGGSGRDNEQFF TRBV7-9 . TRBJ2-1 TRBD2
TGTGCCAGCGGGCCGAGTCCCCCGAACTCCCAAGAGACCCAGTACTTC CASGPSPPNSQETQYF TRBV7-6 . TRBJ2-5 .
TGTGCCAGCAGACCGAGGGGGCGCGGGCCTAAGAGCGCTTTCTTT CASRPRGRGPKSAFF TRBV6-5 . TRBJ1-1 TRBD1
TGTGCCAGCAGCCGTCGCGGAAAGAACAATGAGCAGTTCTTC CASSRRGKNNEQFF TRBV5-6 . TRBJ2-1 .
TGTGCCAGTACAGGAAATACTAACTATGGCTACACCTTC CASTGNTNYGYTF TRBV19 . TRBJ1-2 .
TGTGCCAGCAGCTCCATCAGCACAGATACGCAGTATTTT CASSSISTDTQYF TRBV11-2 . TRBJ2-3 .
TGTGCCAGCATCCCGGGACAGGGTCCCTACGAGCAGTACTTC CASIPGQGPYEQYF TRBV11-2 . TRBJ2-7 TRBD1
TGTGCCAGCAGTCCCCCCCGCAACAGGGGGCAAGCTTTCTTT CASSPPRNRGQAFF TRBV27 few TRBJ1-1 TRBD1
TGCGCCAGCAGCTTGAGAGACTCCTGGGAGACAGATACGCAGTATTTT CASSLRDSWETDTQYF TRBV5-1 . TRBJ2-3 .
TGTGCCTGGAGTCCCCAGACTAATGAGCAGTTCTTC CAWSPQTNEQFF TRBV30 . TRBJ2-1 .
TGTGCCAGCCAAAAAGTAGATCAGGGAAGGGAAAAACTGTTTTTT CASQKVDQGREKLFF TRBV28 . TRBJ1-4 .
TGTGCCAGTAGTCCGCCCTCTGGCCAGCCCCAGCATTTT CASSPPSGQPQHF TRBV19 . TRBJ1-5 .
TGCGCCAGCAGCTCACAGGGAGACACCGGGGAGCTGTTTTTT CASSSQGDTGELFF TRBV5-1 . TRBJ2-2 .
TGTGCCAGCAGCTCTGACGGGCGCAGGGATGCGACCCAGTACTTC CASSSDGRRDATQYF TRBV7-3 . TRBJ2-5 .
TGTGCCAGCAGTTTGGAGCGGGGGGCCCACCAGAATGAGCAGTTCTTC CASSLERGAHQNEQFF TRBV28 . TRBJ2-1 TRBD2